A selection of T cell receptor beta chains follows, all from one sample in a study of blood T cell repertoires in COVID-19. Clones were read by immunoSEQ multiplex PCR, and TCRdb kept only the in-frame ones, dropping some. Of around 260,000 clones listed, approximately 89% were seen once; the top ten hold over 2%. Sample: peripheral blood. The receptors were sampled from a woman aged 45-65 years with acute or convalescent COVID-19. Each CDR3 is given with its conserved first and last residue. A D gene is named only where the DNA matches it firmly. Size tells how often a clone was seen (once, few, many) or the class of an expanded clone, and some rows leave it out.

TRBJ1-3 | - | TRBV7-6 | once | CASSPRHHSGNTIYF | TGTGCCAGCAGCCCTCGACACCACTCTGGAAACACCATATATTTT
TRBJ2-7 | TRBD2 | TRBV27 | - | CASSHGLAGGSYEQYF | TGTGCCAGCAGTCACGGACTAGCGGGGGGCTCCTACGAGCAGTACTTC
TRBJ1-2 | - | TRBV6-5 | once | CASRRPETYGYTF | TGTGCCAGCAGGAGGCCGGAAACCTATGGCTACACCTTC
TRBJ1-3 | - | TRBV18 | - | CASSPRQTDSGNTIYF | TGTGCCAGCTCACCAAGACAAACAGACTCTGGAAACACCATATATTTT
TRBJ2-3 | - | TRBV7-3 | - | CASSLNNYVPQYF | TGTGCCAGCAGCTTAAATAACTACGTGCCGCAGTATTTT
TRBJ1-1 | TRBD1 | TRBV2 | - | CASSDSVGQGGEAFF | TGTGCCAGCAGTGATTCTGTGGGACAGGGAGGAGAAGCTTTCTTT
TRBJ1-5 | - | TRBV12-3/TRBV12-4 | - | CASSGRGQPQHF | TGTGCCAGCAGTGGCAGGGGTCAGCCCCAGCATTTT
TRBJ2-1 | TRBD2 | TRBV6-2/TRBV6-3 | - | CASSSGLAGVFF | TGTGCCAGCAGCTCGGGACTAGCGGGAGTGTTCTTC
TRBJ1-1 | TRBD1 | TRBV7-3 | - | CASARGQGATSPEAFF | TGTGCCAGCGCGAGGGGACAGGGGGCTACCTCCCCTGAAGCTTTCTTT
TRBJ1-4 | - | TRBV5-1 | - | CASSLALQGVGEKLFF | TGCGCCAGCAGCTTGGCCCTACAGGGAGTCGGTGAAAAACTGTTTTTT
TRBJ1-4 | - | TRBV5-1 | - | CASYPGTTNEKLFF | TGCGCCAGCTACCCAGGGACAACTAATGAAAAACTGTTTTTT
TRBJ2-1 | TRBD2 | TRBV11-3 | once | CASSQSGSDPNEQFF | TGTGCCAGCAGCCAGAGCGGGAGTGACCCCAATGAGCAGTTCTTC
TRBJ1-2 | - | TRBV24-1 | - | CATSDYISYTF | TGTGCCACCAGTGATTACATCAGCTACACCTTC
TRBJ1-1 | TRBD1 | TRBV18 | - | CASSITQGVNTEAFF | TGTGCCAGCTCGATAACACAGGGGGTGAACACTGAAGCTTTCTTT
TRBJ1-2 | TRBD1 | TRBV7-2 | - | CASNIDRGYGYTF | TGTGCCAGCAACATTGACAGGGGCTACGGCTACACCTTC
TRBJ1-3 | TRBD1 | TRBV18 | - | CASSPMTGSSGNTIYF | TGTGCCAGCTCACCAATGACAGGGTCCTCTGGAAACACCATATATTTT